This TCR beta chain derives from a study of blood T cell repertoires in COVID-19. Study-wide background: Some COVID-19 samples were acute and others convalescent; all came from the United States, Italy and Spain.

The protocol was immunoSEQ multiplex PCR, while the TCRdb copy is restricted to in-frame clones and leaves out a portion. The sample has about 110,000 clones; 70% to 90% are singletons. The sequence came from a man aged 50-60 years with active or convalescent COVID-19. Sample: peripheral blood.

As DNA, the CDR3 is TGTGCCAGCAGCTTCAGCTCACAGGGTCAGCCCCAGCATTTT. It encodes CASSFSSQGQPQHF. The chain is built from TRBV7-6 and TRBJ1-5; TRBD1 is a possible D gene (6 bases). Germline V gives CDR1 SGHVS, CDR2 FNYEAQ. With 3 bases removed from V and 6 bases from J, the gap between germline ends came to 12 bases. This CDR3 comprises 14 residues.